Presented here are 20 T cell receptor beta chains from one specimen sequenced in a study of T cells in Graves' hyperthyroidism and ophthalmopathy. Template material for amplifying TCR beta CDR3 regions consisted of RNA transcripts. Primed by the HTBI set, a first-round RT-PCR was run on the TCR CDR3. MiXCR was run by TCRdb on the multiplex PCR reads, yielding one entry per CDR3 protein. This sample has roughly 700,000 distinct CDR3 sequences, with just over 35% found just once. Sequencing input: blood. These receptors all stem from a woman in her thirties or forties with Graves' hyperthyroidism.

This clonotype was seen many times. The chain is built from TRBV7-9 and TRBJ2-7; either TRBD1 or TRBD2 may supply D (5 bases each). The germline gives CDR1 SEHNR, CDR2 FQNEAQ (reference sequence). CDR3 size: 17 residues. V was trimmed by 5 bases and J by 0 bases, leaving 20 bases between them. The CDR3 reads CASSLPLRGRSSYEQYF. In nucleotides, the CDR3 is TGTGCCAGCAGCCTCCCACTCCGGGGCAGGAGCTCCTACGAGCAGTACTTC.

This clonotype was observed many times. One junction end disagrees with the germline gene, perhaps due to a read error. The genes are TRBV7-3 and TRBJ1-1; D gene ambiguous. This CDR3 spans 13 amino acids. Germline values: CDR1 SGHTA, CDR2 FQGTGA. DNA for the CDR3: TGCGCCAGCAGCTTGAACAAGAACACTGAAGCTTTCTTT. Translating it yields CASSLNKNTEAFF.

This clonotype was seen ten or more times. The rearrangement joins TRBV9 to TRBJ1-2; TRBD1 aligns across 7 bases. This CDR3 comprises 13 residues. Losses at the gene ends were 3 bases for V and 5 bases for J; bases not matched to a gene: 4. Germline V gives CDR1 SGDLS, CDR2 YYNGEE. CDR3 in amino acids: CASSDRGLYGYTF. The CDR3 DNA is TGTGCCAGCAGCGACAGGGGTCTTTATGGCTACACCTTC.

The sample holds a few counts of this clonotype. This sequence joins TRBV6-5 and TRBJ2-5, with D perhaps assigned TRBD1 or TRBD2 (6 bases each). The CDR3 covers 16 residues. CDR1 and CDR2 (germline): MNHEY, SVGAGI. With 2 bases removed from V and 3 bases from J, the gap between germline ends came to 16 bases. The CDR3 here is CASSYHRGPTEETQYF. DNA of the CDR3: TGTGCCAGCAGTTACCATCGGGGGCCGACGGAAGAGACCCAGTACTTC.

This clonotype was counted only a few times. The chain recombines TRBV11-2 with TRBJ2-7; 8 bases map to TRBD2. The assigned J gene may be wrong: the sequence end matches TRBJ2-1 better. Germline V gene data show CDR1 as SGHAT and CDR2 as FQNNGV. The CDR3 runs to 14 residues. CDR3 protein: CASSQRGLGNEQFF. In DNA form, the CDR3 reads TGTGCCAGCAGCCAGCGGGGGCTAGGGAATGAGCAGTTCTTC.

The chain links TRBV4-3 to TRBJ2-5; 12 nucleotides match TRBD2. CDR3 length: 16 residues. Germline V gene data show CDR1 as LGHNA and CDR2 as YSLEER. Unmatched junction bases numbered 8, after V lost 2 bases and J lost 7 bases. The CDR3 DNA reads TGCGCCAGCAGCCAAACTAGCGGGGGGTACGGAGCGACCCAGTACTTC. Its protein is CASSQTSGGYGATQYF.

This clonotype was observed many times. V is TRBV15 and J is TRBJ2-7, with 7 bases aligning to TRBD1. Trimming removed 3 bases from V and 3 bases from J; junction bases left unmatched: 5. Germline assignment: CDR1 LNHNV and CDR2 YYDKDF (reference sequence). The CDR3 length is 14 residues. CDR3 DNA: TGTGCCACCAGCAGGACAGGGAAGGACTACGAGCAGTACTTC. Translated, it gives CATSRTGKDYEQYF.

In this sample, this clonotype turned up many times. The rearrangement links TRBV5-6 to TRBJ1-6; D uncertain. The germline V and J ends were trimmed by 3 bases and 7 bases, with 11 bases remaining between them. Germline V gene data show CDR1 as SGHDT and CDR2 as YYEEEE. The length of the CDR3 is 14 residues. CDR3 sequence reads: CASSYDTLNSPLHF. CDR3 coding DNA: TGTGCCAGCAGCTACGACACCCTCAATTCACCCCTCCACTTT.

This clonotype was recorded a few times. V and J are TRBV7-3 and TRBJ1-2, with D possibly matching TRBD1 (5 bases). Trimming removed 4 bases from V and 1 base from J, with 10 bases in between. Germline CDR1 and CDR2: SGHTA and FQGTGA. The CDR3 covers 14 residues. CDR3 region: CASSWGPHNYGYTF. CDR3 DNA sequence: TGTGCCAGCAGCTGGGGACCGCATAACTATGGCTACACCTTC.

V usage is TRBV12-3 or TRBV12-4 and J usage is TRBJ1-6; D gene unclear. The CDR3 is 16 residues long. Trimming removed 0 bases from V and 4 bases from J, with 10 bases in between. The CDR3 DNA follows: TGTGCCAGCAGTTTAGCATTATGGGATTATAATTCACCCCTCCACTTT. This encodes CASSLALWDYNSPLHF.

The genes are TRBV7-2 and TRBJ2-5; a possible D gene is TRBD1 (6 bases). There are 14 residues in the CDR3. Germline V lookup: CDR1 SGHTA, CDR2 FQGNSA. The ends were cut back, 5 bases at V and 0 bases at J, with 10 bases in the middle. The CDR3 region has the DNA TGTGCCAGCAGCACCTGGGACAACCAAGAGACCCAGTACTTC. Protein product: CASSTWDNQETQYF.

This clonotype was seen repeatedly, ten times or more. The chain joins TRBV10-3 to TRBJ1-1, with D tentatively TRBD1 (6 bases). Trimming left V 11 bases short and J 0 bases short, with 13 bases between. Germline V gene lookup returns CDR1 ENHRY and CDR2 SYGVKD. This CDR3 comprises 13 residues. CDR3 sequence reads: CAAGQGLNTEAFF. DNA for the CDR3: TGTGCCGCGGGGCAGGGGCTGAACACTGAAGCTTTCTTT.

The chain combines TRBV7-9 with TRBJ1-4; D gene ambiguous. Per germline, CDR1 SEHNR and CDR2 FQNEAQ (reference sequence). V was shortened by 5 bases and J by 1 base, with 8 bases between the two germline ends. The CDR3 covers 14 residues. Here the CDR3 DNA reads TGTGCCAGCAGCGAACGGGGAACTAATGAAAAACTGTTTTTT. This sequence encodes CASSERGTNEKLFF.

The rearrangement links TRBV20-1 to TRBJ2-7; 8 bases are shared with TRBD1. This CDR3 has 14 amino acids. V shed 1 base and J 3 bases; nucleotides not matched to a gene: 5. Germline loops: CDR1 DFQATT, CDR2 SNEGSKA (reference sequence). CDR3 nucleotide sequence: TGCAGTGCTAGAGGGACAGGGCCGTTCTACGAGCAGTACTTC. Its translation: CSARGTGPFYEQYF.

For this clonotype: Sequence at one end of the junction differs from germline and may be a read error. The chain is built from TRBV12-3 or TRBV12-4 and TRBJ1-1, with unresolved D. The CDR3 contains 14 residues. CDR3 residues: CASSWAEPPTEASF. The DNA for the CDR3 is TGTGCCAGCAGTTGGGCGGAACCCCCGACTGAAGCTTCCTTT.

There are many counts of this clonotype. The V gene is TRBV29-1, the J gene TRBJ2-7; D not resolved. The V and J ends lost 3 bases and 5 bases respectively, with 23 bases between them. Germline CDR1 and CDR2: SQVTM and ANQGSEA. The CDR3 is 16 residues long. CDR3 protein: CSVDSLVEAGIHEQYF. CDR3 sequence (DNA): TGCAGCGTTGACTCCCTGGTTGAGGCCGGAATCCACGAGCAGTACTTC.

This clonotype has at least ten counts. The genes are TRBV7-9 and TRBJ2-5; D is uncertain. This CDR3 comprises 14 residues. Trimming stripped 2 bases from V and 4 bases from J, with 11 bases between. Germline CDR1 and CDR2: SEHNR and FQNEAQ (reference sequence). The chain's CDR3 is CASSLYAAGETQYF. The CDR3 coding sequence is TGTGCCAGCAGCTTATACGCGGCCGGAGAGACCCAGTACTTC.

Points on this clonotype: This may be a read error: a much more frequent sequence differs by one nucleotide. The chain joins TRBV29-1 to TRBJ2-2, with 8 bases fitting TRBD1. CDR3 length equals 14 residues. The germline V gene encodes CDR1 SQVTM and CDR2 ANQGSEA. CDR3 region: CNVAGQGGAGELFF. Written as DNA, the CDR3 is TGCAACGTCGCCGGACAGGGTGGTGCCGGGGAGCTGTTTTTT.

This clonotype was observed many times. V is TRBV7-9 and J is TRBJ2-5; D not certain. The V and J ends lost 5 bases and 1 base respectively, with 14 bases between them. This CDR3 is built from 15 residues. Germline CDR1 is SEHNR and CDR2 is FQNEAQ (reference sequence). The CDR3 DNA sequence: TGTGCCAGCAGCGGCTCCCTCACGTTCCAAGAGACCCAGTACTTC. Protein: CASSGSLTFQETQYF.

A few counts support this clonotype. The chain uses TRBV15 and TRBJ2-5, with D perhaps TRBD1 (5 bases). The CDR3 is made up of 14 amino acids. Germline V gene data show CDR1 as LNHNV and CDR2 as YYDKDF (reference sequence). Trimming pared 10 bases from V and 3 bases from J, leaving 18 bases between. CDR3 amino acids: CASSPTGLKETQYF. CDR3 nucleotides: TGTGCCAGCTCACCAACAGGATTAAAAGAGACCCAGTACTTC.